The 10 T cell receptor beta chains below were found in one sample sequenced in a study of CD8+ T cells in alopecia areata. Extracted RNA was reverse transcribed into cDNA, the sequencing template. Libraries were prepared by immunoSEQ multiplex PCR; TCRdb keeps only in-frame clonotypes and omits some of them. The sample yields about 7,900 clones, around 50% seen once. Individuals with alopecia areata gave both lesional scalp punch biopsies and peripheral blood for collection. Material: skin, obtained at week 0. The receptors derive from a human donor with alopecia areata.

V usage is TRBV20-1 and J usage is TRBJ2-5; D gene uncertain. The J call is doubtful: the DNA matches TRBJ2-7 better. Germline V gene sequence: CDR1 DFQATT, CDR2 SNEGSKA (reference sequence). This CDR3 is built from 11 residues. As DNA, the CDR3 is TGCAGTGCTAGGGGAAGATCCGAGCAGTACTTC. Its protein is CSARGRSEQYF.

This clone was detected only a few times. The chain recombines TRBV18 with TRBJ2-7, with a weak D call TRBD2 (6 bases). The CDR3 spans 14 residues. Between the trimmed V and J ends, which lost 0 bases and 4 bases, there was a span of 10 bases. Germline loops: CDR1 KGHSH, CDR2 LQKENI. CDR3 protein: CASSPPGGGYEQYF. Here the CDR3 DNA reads TGTGCCAGCTCACCACCCGGGGGTGGTTACGAGCAGTACTTC.

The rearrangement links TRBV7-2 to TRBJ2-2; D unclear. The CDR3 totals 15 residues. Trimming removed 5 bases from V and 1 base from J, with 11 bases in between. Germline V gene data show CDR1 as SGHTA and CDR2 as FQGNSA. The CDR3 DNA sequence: TGTGCCAGCAGCCCCATAGAGGAGAACACCGGGGAGCTGTTTTTT. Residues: CASSPIEENTGELFF.

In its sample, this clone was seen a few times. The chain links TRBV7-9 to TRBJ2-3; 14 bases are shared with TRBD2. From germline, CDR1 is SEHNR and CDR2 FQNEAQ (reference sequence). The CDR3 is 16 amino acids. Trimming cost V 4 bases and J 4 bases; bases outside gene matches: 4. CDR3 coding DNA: TGTGCCAGCAGCTCGGGACTAGCGGGAGTCGCAGATACGCAGTATTTT. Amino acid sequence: CASSSGLAGVADTQYF.

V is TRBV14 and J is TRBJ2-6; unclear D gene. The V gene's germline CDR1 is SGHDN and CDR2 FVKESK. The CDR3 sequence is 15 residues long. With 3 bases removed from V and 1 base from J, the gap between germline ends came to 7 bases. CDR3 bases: TGTGCCAGCAGCCACCTTTTTTCTGGGGCCAACGTCCTGACTTTC. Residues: CASSHLFSGANVLTF.

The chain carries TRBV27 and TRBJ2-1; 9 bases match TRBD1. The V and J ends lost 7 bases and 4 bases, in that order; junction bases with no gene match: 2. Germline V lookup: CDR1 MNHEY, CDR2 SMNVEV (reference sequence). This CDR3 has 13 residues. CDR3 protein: CASKGQGYNEQFF. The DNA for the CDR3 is TGTGCCAGCAAGGGACAGGGTTACAATGAGCAGTTCTTC.

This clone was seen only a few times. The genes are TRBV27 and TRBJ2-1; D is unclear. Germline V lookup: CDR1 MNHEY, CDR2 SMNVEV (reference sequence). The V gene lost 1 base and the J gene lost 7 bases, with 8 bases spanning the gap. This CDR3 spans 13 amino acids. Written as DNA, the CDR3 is TGTGCCAGCAGTTTATTAGGCAGGAATGAGCAGTTCTTC. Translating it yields CASSLLGRNEQFF.

As DNA, the CDR3 is TGCGCCAGCAGCCCGGACAGCGTTGGCACAGATACGCAGTATTTT. Translating gives CASSPDSVGTDTQYF. This chain connects TRBV5-1 to TRBJ2-3; tentatively, D is TRBD1 (6 bases). This CDR3 is built from 15 residues. Germline V gene lookup returns CDR1 SGHRS and CDR2 YFSETQ. V was clipped by 4 bases and J by 1 base, with 13 bases between them.

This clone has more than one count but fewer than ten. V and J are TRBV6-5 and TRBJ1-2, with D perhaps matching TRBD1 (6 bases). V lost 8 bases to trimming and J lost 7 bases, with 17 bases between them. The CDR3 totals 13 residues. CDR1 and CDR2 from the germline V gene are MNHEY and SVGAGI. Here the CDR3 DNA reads TGTGCCAGCCCCGGACAGTCTTTAGGTGGCTACACCTTC. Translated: CASPGQSLGGYTF.

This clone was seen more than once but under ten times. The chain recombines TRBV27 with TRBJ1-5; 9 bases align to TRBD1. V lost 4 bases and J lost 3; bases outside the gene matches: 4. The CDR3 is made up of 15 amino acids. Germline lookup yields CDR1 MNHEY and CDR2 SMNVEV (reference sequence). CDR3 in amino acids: CASSSGTGNNQPQHF. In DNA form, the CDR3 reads TGTGCCAGCAGTTCCGGGACAGGGAACAATCAGCCCCAGCATTTT.